This passage covers 8 T cell receptor beta chains from one sample sequenced in a study of T cells after posttransplantation cyclophosphamide. TCRdb's table, derived via immunoSEQ multiplex PCR, lists solely in-frame clones and lacks some. The table records about 16,000 clones, roughly 92% of them present only once. The naive gate required viable CD3+CD4+ or CD3+CD8+ cells with CCR7+CD45RA+CD45RO-CD95-CD27+CD28+ phenotype. The sequenced material came from naive CD4+ T cells sorted from blood. The receptors were sampled from a woman between 50 and 59 years old in good health and a related stem cell transplant donor.

The gene calls are TRBV28 and TRBJ1-4, with D perhaps matching TRBD1 (6 bases). Germline loops: CDR1 MDHEN, CDR2 SYDVKM. The length of the CDR3 is 13 residues. The V gene lost 3 bases and the J gene lost 7 bases, with 9 bases spanning the gap. This CDR3 reads CASSFGTLEKLFF. CDR3 coding DNA: TGTGCCAGCAGTTTCGGGACACTTGAAAAACTGTTTTTT.

The chain employs TRBV6-6 and TRBJ1-2, with 7 bases lining up with TRBD1. Per germline, CDR1 MNHNY and CDR2 SVGAGI (reference sequence). This CDR3 contains 16 residues. V lost 7 bases to trimming and J lost 2 bases; unmatched junction nucleotides: 13. This CDR3 is CASTNPPDRVNYGYTF. The CDR3 nucleotides are TGTGCCAGCACCAACCCTCCAGACAGGGTCAACTATGGCTACACCTTC.

The rearrangement joins TRBV9 to TRBJ2-7; TRBD2 matches at 11 bases. CDR1 SGDLS and CDR2 YYNGEE come from the germline V gene. V gave up 0 bases and J gave up 2 bases; unmatched junction bases: 13. The CDR3 has 19 residues. Here the CDR3 reads CASSVGVGTSGSSPYEQYF. CDR3 DNA: TGTGCCAGCAGCGTAGGAGTAGGAACTAGCGGGAGTTCACCCTACGAGCAGTACTTC.

With regard to this clone: The sample contains more than one DNA sequence encoding this CDR3. This chain uses TRBV11-2 with TRBJ1-3; D gene unclear. This CDR3 has 16 amino acids. Germline V gives CDR1 SGHAT, CDR2 FQNNGV. The germline V and J ends were trimmed by 5 bases and 5 bases, with 19 bases remaining between them. The CDR3 nucleotides read TGTGCCAGCAGCCTAATTCGGGTTAGAGAGAGAAACACCATATATTTT. It specifies CASSLIRVRERNTIYF. The full variable domain, in which reference TRBV11-2 and TRBJ1-3 provide the parts outside the CDR3, is EAGVAQSPRYKIIEKRQSVAFWCNPISGHATLYWYQQILGQGPKLLIQFQNNGVVDDSQLPKDRFSAERLKGVDSTLKIQPAKLEDSAVYLCASSLIRVRERNTIYFGEGSWLTVV.

The gene calls are TRBV27 and TRBJ2-7; 10 nucleotides align to TRBD1. CDR1 MNHEY and CDR2 SMNVEV come from the germline V gene (reference sequence). V lost 0 bases to trimming and J lost 7 bases; unmatched junction nucleotides: 6. This CDR3 has 15 amino acids. The CDR3 region is CASSLSAGQGGEQYF. CDR3 sequence (DNA): TGTGCCAGCAGTTTATCTGCCGGACAGGGGGGGGAGCAGTACTTC.

This clone has just one count. This rearrangement joins TRBV30 to TRBJ1-2; no clear D gene. This CDR3 comprises 12 residues. V was cut by 2 bases and J by 6 bases, with 10 bases left in between. Per germline, CDR1 GTSNPN and CDR2 SVGIG (reference sequence). The CDR3 sequence is CAWSIGIHGYTF. CDR3 in DNA: TGTGCCTGGAGTATCGGGATCCATGGCTACACCTTC.

The chain recombines TRBV29-1 with TRBJ1-2; no clear D. The CDR3 is 12 amino acids. Trimming removed 7 bases at V and 6 bases at J, with 15 bases between. In germline, CDR1 is SQVTM, CDR2 ANQGSEA. In DNA, the CDR3 is TGCAGCGCCATAAAACAGAGTCATGGCTACACCTTC. Translated: CSAIKQSHGYTF. Full variable domain (missing parts from reference TRBV29-1 and TRBJ1-2): SAVISQKPSRDICQRGTSLTIQCQVDSQVTMMFWYRQQPGQSLTLIATANQGSEATYESGFVIDKFPISRPNLTFSTLTVSNMSPEDSSIYLCSAIKQSHGYTFGSGTRLTVV.

The rearrangement joins TRBV19 to TRBJ1-2; D is perhaps TRBD1 (5 bases). CDR3 length: 13 residues. Germline V gene lookup returns CDR1 LNHDA and CDR2 SQIVND (reference sequence). The V gene lost 5 bases and the J gene lost 8 bases, with 15 bases spanning the gap. CDR3 loop: CASSPAGRQGYTF. Written as DNA, the CDR3 is TGTGCCAGTAGTCCGGCGGGACGACAAGGCTACACCTTC.